This T cell receptor (beta chain) was sequenced in a study of long-term antiretroviral therapy in people with HIV. Version v3.0 of the immunoSEQ assay was performed at survey level. Measured with immunoSEQ multiplex PCR; TCRdb has only the in-frame clones, and not every one. Counted here are roughly 14,000 clones, around 85% occurring once; the ten biggest clones make up approximately 16%. Amounts of about 0.85-10 million cryopreserved PBMC were held in the samples before DNA extraction. This CDR3 spans 15 amino acids. Germline V gives CDR1 PRHDT, CDR2 FYEKMQ (reference sequence). Trimming took off 5 bases at V and 8 bases at J, with 21 bases between the two ends.

This specimen consisted of unsorted PBMCs, obtained just before starting antiretroviral therapy. This receptor was taken from a middle-aged man with HIV. This chain joins TRBV13 and TRBJ1-2, with unresolved D. CDR3 residues: CASSPTAYSWRGYTF. The CDR3 DNA reads as TGTGCCAGCAGCCCGACGGCCTACTCCTGGAGGGGCTACACCTTC.